Listed below are T cell receptor beta chains from one sample, sequenced in a study of CD8+ T cells in alopecia areata. Profiled with immunoSEQ multiplex PCR; TCRdb holds only in-frame clones, not every one. The sample holds 150,000 to 180,000 clones, around 55% seen once. Sample: CD8+ T cells sorted from blood, taken at week 0. The receptors were gathered from a human donor with alopecia areata. CDR3s include the opening cysteine and the closing phenylalanine or tryptophan. A D gene is named only where the DNA matches it firmly. Only some rows state a clone size, as once, few, many or a class for expanded clones.

j_gene	abundance	d_gene	v_gene	CDR3nt	CDR3aa
TRBJ1-1	few	-	TRBV30	TGTGCCTGGAGTGTTTCAGCGAACACTGAAGCTTTCTTT	CAWSVSANTEAFF
TRBJ2-7	few	-	TRBV27	TGTGCCAGCAGTTTAGGGGGCACCTACGAGCAGTACTTC	CASSLGGTYEQYF
TRBJ2-1	-	-	TRBV30	TGTGCCTGGGGGGCAGGGGCTACTGAGCAGTTCTTC	CAWGAGATEQFF
TRBJ2-1	-	TRBD1	TRBV11-2	TGTGCCAGCAGCCAGGGACAGGGGGCGCTTCATCCGTTCTTC	CASSQGQGALHPFF
TRBJ1-1	-	-	TRBV30	TGTGCCTGGAATCTTGGCGGAGACACTGAAGCTTTCTTT	CAWNLGGDTEAFF
TRBJ1-1	-	-	TRBV29-1	TGCAGCGCCGAATTGGGTGAAGCTTTCTTT	CSAELGEAFF
TRBJ2-7	-	TRBD2	TRBV9	TGTGCCAGCAGCGGAACGGCGGGGGGAACCTACGAGCAGTACTTC	CASSGTAGGTYEQYF
TRBJ2-2	-	-	TRBV7-9	TGTGCCAGCAGCCAGGACAGTCGGGAGCTGTTTTTT	CASSQDSRELFF
TRBJ2-3	-	TRBD2	TRBV6-5	TGTGCCAGCAGTCAAGCGGGGGGGGCAGATACGCAGTATTTT	CASSQAGGADTQYF
TRBJ1-1	-	TRBD1	TRBV27	TGTGCCAGCAGCCCCAAAACAGGGGGCAGGGTCACTGAAGCTTTCTTT	CASSPKTGGRVTEAFF
TRBJ2-3	few	-	TRBV7-8	TGTGCCAGCAGCTTAGAAAGAGATACGCAGTATTTT	CASSLERDTQYF
TRBJ2-5	-	TRBD1	TRBV11-1	TGTGCCAGCAGCTTACCCTGGACAGGGAAAGAGACCCAGTACTTC	CASSLPWTGKETQYF
TRBJ1-1	few	-	TRBV13	TGTGCCAGCAGCCCCCTTCCCACTGAAGCTTTCTTT	CASSPLPTEAFF
TRBJ2-3	-	-	TRBV11-2	TGTGCCAGCAGCTTAGACTCTGGGTCCGACCAGGTGCAGTATTTT	CASSLDSGSDQVQYF
TRBJ1-2	-	-	TRBV27	TGTGCCAGCAGTTTATCGATGGGGGATGGGGAGTACTATGGCTACACCTTC	CASSLSMGDGEYYGYTF
TRBJ1-5	few	-	TRBV4-1	TGCGCCAGCAGCCGAGTACAGGGTAGCAATCAGCCCCAGCATTTT	CASSRVQGSNQPQHF
TRBJ1-2	-	TRBD1	TRBV6-6	TGTGCCAGCAGTTACTCCCCCCGGGACAGCTATGGCTACACCTTC	CASSYSPRDSYGYTF
TRBJ2-3	few	-	TRBV9	TGTGCCAGCAGCGTAGCACTAGGGTATACGCAGTATTTT	CASSVALGYTQYF
TRBJ2-3	-	-	TRBV14	TGTGCCAGCAGCCAAGATGGGGGACCCAAGGCAGATACGCAGTATTTT	CASSQDGGPKADTQYF
TRBJ1-6	-	-	TRBV10-2	TGCGCCAGCAGTGAGTTAACGTCGTGGTCCTATAATTCACCCCTCCACTTT	CASSELTSWSYNSPLHF
TRBJ1-2	few	-	TRBV29-1	TGCAGCGTTGAAGTAGGGGGGTATGGCTACACCTTC	CSVEVGGYGYTF
TRBJ2-7	-	TRBD1	TRBV4-3	TGCGCCAGCAGCCAAGAACCAGGGGGACCCTCCTACGAGCAGTACTTC	CASSQEPGGPSYEQYF
TRBJ2-7	-	TRBD1	TRBV29-1	TGCAGCGTTGGGGACAGGGGAATCTACGAGCAGTACTTC	CSVGDRGIYEQYF
TRBJ2-5	-	TRBD1	TRBV30	TGTGCCTGGAGACCACTCCCGGGACAGGGGGTTGTATCCGGGACTAACTTC	CAWRPLPGQGVVSGTNF
TRBJ1-1	-	-	TRBV30	TGTGCCCGACCCGGGACACCACTAATGAACACTGAAGCTTTCTTT	CARPGTPLMNTEAFF
TRBJ1-2	-	-	TRBV4-3	TGCGCCAGCAGCCAAGACGTTAGGGCTGCAGATGGCTACACCTTC	CASSQDVRAADGYTF
TRBJ1-1	-	-	TRBV29-1	TGCAGCGTTGGTAGCAGTACGAACACTGAAGCTTTCTTT	CSVGSSTNTEAFF
TRBJ1-4	-	TRBD1	TRBV27	TGTGCCAGCAGTTCGGTTACAGGGGATGAAAAACTGTTTTTT	CASSSVTGDEKLFF
TRBJ2-7	-	TRBD2	TRBV29-1	TGCAGCGTTGATCCTAGCGGGGGGGCCTACGAGCAGTACTTC	CSVDPSGGAYEQYF
TRBJ2-7	once	-	TRBV29-1	TGCAGCGTGAGGTCGCCCGGCGGGACTCCTTACGAGCAGTACTTC	CSVRSPGGTPYEQYF
TRBJ2-7	-	-	TRBV30	TGTGCCTGGAGTGTTGACGGGCTCTACGAGCAGTACTTC	CAWSVDGLYEQYF
TRBJ2-7	few	-	TRBV29-1	TGCAGCGTGGGGGGAGGTGGCAGTCCCTACGAGCAGTACTTC	CSVGGGGSPYEQYF
TRBJ2-7	-	-	TRBV29-1	TGCAGCGTTCGACAGGACGAGCAGTACTTC	CSVRQDEQYF
TRBJ2-3	-	TRBD2	TRBV30	TGTGCCTGGAGTCCATATAGCGGGGGAGCCGATACGCAGTATTTT	CAWSPYSGGADTQYF
TRBJ2-7	few	-	TRBV29-1	TGCAGCGTTGAAAACCGAGACTACGAGCAGTACTTC	CSVENRDYEQYF
TRBJ2-1	once	TRBD1	TRBV19	TGTGCCAGTAGTATAGAGTGGGACAGGGGCAATGAGCAGTTCTTC	CASSIEWDRGNEQFF
TRBJ2-2	medium-sized	-	TRBV29-1	TGCAGCGTTGGAGGCAGTCGGGTCGGGGAGCTGTTTTTT	CSVGGSRVGELFF
TRBJ2-7	-	-	TRBV12-5	TGTGCTAGTGGTTTGGGGAGGTTTCTAGACGAGCAGTACTTC	CASGLGRFLDEQYF
TRBJ2-2	-	-	TRBV2	TGTGCCAGCAGTGAAACAGAGAACACCGGGGAGCTGTTTTTT	CASSETENTGELFF
TRBJ2-1	-	-	TRBV2	TGTGCCAGCAGGGTTCCGGGTTCCACTCCCTACAATGAGCAGTTCTTC	CASRVPGSTPYNEQFF
TRBJ2-1	-	TRBD2	TRBV25-1	TGTGCCAGCAGTGATCGGACACTAGCGGGGGCCAATGAGCAGTTCTTC	CASSDRTLAGANEQFF
TRBJ2-3	few	-	TRBV9	TGTGCCAGCAGCGTCACGACAGATACGCAGTATTTT	CASSVTTDTQYF
TRBJ1-2	-	-	TRBV30	TGTGCCTGGAGTACCCTCCCGAGCTATGGCTACACCTTC	CAWSTLPSYGYTF
TRBJ2-7	few	TRBD1	TRBV7-2	TGTGCCAGCAGCTTAGGGACAGGGGGAACCTACGAGCAGTACTTC	CASSLGTGGTYEQYF
TRBJ2-2	-	TRBD2	TRBV27	TGTGCCAGCAGCGGGACTAAAAACACCGGGGAGCTGTTTTTT	CASSGTKNTGELFF
TRBJ2-7	-	-	TRBV4-1	TGCGCCAGCAGCCAAGATCTTCAACATCAGTACGAGCAGTACTTC	CASSQDLQHQYEQYF
TRBJ2-7	-	TRBD2	TRBV4-2	TGTGCCAGCAGCCAAGGGGCGACTAGCGGGGTTTACGAGCAGTACTTC	CASSQGATSGVYEQYF
TRBJ2-7	-	TRBD1	TRBV9	TGTGCCAGCAGCGCCACAGGGGAAGGCTCCTACGAGCAGTACTTC	CASSATGEGSYEQYF
TRBJ1-2	once	-	TRBV15	TGTGCCACCAGCAGAGAGACAGAAGGCTACACCTTC	CATSRETEGYTF
TRBJ2-1	-	-	TRBV5-6	TGTGCCAGCCAACCCTGGAGCTCGACAGGGGAGGGAACAAATGAGCAGTTCTTC	CASQPWSSTGEGTNEQFF
TRBJ1-2	once	-	TRBV30	TGTGCCTGGACTTACGGGGAACCCTATGGCTACACCTTC	CAWTYGEPYGYTF
TRBJ2-1	few	TRBD1	TRBV19	TGTGCCAGTAGTGTTGGGACAGGGGGCAATGAGCAGTTCTTC	CASSVGTGGNEQFF
TRBJ2-7	-	-	TRBV29-1	TGCAGCGTTGTTCAGGGTATGGAAGAGCAGTACTTC	CSVVQGMEEQYF
TRBJ2-5	few	-	TRBV7-6	TGTGCCAGCAGCTTTCCGGGCCGGGAGACCCAGTACTTC	CASSFPGRETQYF
TRBJ1-1	-	TRBD1	TRBV30	TGTGCCTGGACCAGGGGGGACAACACTGAAGCTTTCTTT	CAWTRGDNTEAFF